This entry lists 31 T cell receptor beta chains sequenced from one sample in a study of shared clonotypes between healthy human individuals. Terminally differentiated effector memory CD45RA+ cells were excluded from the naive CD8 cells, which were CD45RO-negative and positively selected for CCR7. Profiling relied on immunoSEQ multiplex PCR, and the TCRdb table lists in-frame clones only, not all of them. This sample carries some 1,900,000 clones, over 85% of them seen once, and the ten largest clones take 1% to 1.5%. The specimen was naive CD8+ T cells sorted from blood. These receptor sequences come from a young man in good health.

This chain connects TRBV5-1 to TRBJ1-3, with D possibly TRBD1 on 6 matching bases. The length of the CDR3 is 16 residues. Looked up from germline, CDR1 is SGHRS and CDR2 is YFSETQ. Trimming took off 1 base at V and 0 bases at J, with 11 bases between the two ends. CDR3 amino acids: CASSLTGPHSGNTIYF. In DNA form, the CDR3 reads TGCGCCAGCAGCTTGACAGGGCCACACTCTGGAAACACCATATATTTT.

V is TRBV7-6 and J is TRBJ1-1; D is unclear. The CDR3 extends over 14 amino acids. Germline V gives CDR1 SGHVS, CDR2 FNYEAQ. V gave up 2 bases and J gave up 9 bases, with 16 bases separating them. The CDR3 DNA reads TGTGCCAGCAGCTTATTAGGGTCTGAGAGTCAAGCTTTCTTT. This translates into CASSLLGSESQAFF. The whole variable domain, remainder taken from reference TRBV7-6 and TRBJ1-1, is GAGVSQSPRYKVTKRGQDVALRCDPISGHVSLYWYRQALGQGPEFLTYFNYEAQQDKSGLPNDRFSAERPEGSISTLTIQRTEQRDSAMYRCASSLLGSESQAFFGQGTRLTVV.

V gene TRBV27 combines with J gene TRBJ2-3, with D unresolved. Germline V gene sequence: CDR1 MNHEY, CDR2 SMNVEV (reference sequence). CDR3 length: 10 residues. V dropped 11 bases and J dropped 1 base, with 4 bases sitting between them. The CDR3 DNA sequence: TGTGCCGCCGGCACAGATACGCAGTATTTT. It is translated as CAAGTDTQYF.

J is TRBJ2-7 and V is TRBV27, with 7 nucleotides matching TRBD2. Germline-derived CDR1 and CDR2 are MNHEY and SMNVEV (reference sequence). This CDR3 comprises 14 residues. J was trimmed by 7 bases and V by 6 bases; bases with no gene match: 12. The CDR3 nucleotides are TGTGCCAGCAGCCTAGCCGGTTCTAGCGGAGAGCAGTACTTC. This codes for CASSLAGSSGEQYF.

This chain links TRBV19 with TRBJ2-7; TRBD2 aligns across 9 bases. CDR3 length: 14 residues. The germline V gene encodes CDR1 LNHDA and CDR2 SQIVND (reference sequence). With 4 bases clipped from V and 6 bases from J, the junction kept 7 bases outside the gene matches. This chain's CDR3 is CASSSSGRGLEQYF. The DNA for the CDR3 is TGTGCCAGTAGTAGTAGCGGGAGAGGTCTCGAGCAGTACTTC.

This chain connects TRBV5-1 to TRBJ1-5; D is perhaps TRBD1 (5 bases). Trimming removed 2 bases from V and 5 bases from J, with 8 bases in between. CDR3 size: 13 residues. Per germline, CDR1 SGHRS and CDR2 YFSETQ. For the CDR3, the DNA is TGCGCCAGCAGCTTTGAAGGGGATCAGCCCCAGCATTTT. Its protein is CASSFEGDQPQHF.

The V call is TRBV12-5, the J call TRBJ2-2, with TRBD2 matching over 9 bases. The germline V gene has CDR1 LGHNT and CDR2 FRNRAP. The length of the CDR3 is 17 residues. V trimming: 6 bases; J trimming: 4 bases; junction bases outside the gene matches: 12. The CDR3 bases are TGTGCTAGTGGCCCCGCCCGGGTAGCGGGAGTCACCGGGGAGCTGTTTTTT. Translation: CASGPARVAGVTGELFF.

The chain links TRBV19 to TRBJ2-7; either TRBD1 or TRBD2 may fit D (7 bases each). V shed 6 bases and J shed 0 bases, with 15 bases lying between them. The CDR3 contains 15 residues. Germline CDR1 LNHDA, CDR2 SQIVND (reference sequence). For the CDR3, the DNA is TGTGCCAGTAGGCATGACAGGGAGGGCTCCTACGAGCAGTACTTC. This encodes CASRHDREGSYEQYF. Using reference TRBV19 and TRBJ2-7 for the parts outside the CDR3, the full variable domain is DGGITQSPKYLFRKEGQNVTLSCEQNLNHDAMYWYRQDPGQGLRLIYYSQIVNDFQKGDIAEGYSVSREKKESFPLTVTSAQKNPTAFYLCASRHDREGSYEQYFGPGTRLTVT.

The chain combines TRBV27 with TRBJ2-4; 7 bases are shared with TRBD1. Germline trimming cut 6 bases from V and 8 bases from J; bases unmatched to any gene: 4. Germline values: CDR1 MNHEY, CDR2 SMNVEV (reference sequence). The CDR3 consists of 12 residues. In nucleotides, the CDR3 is TGTGCCAGCAGACAGGGGTCCGACATTCAGTACTTC. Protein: CASRQGSDIQYF.

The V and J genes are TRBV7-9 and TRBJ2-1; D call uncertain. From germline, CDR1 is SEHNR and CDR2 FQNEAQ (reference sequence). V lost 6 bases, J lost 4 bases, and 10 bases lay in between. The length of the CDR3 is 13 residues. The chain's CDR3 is CASRPDTYNEQFF. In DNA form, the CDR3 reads TGTGCCAGCAGACCAGACACGTACAATGAGCAGTTCTTC.

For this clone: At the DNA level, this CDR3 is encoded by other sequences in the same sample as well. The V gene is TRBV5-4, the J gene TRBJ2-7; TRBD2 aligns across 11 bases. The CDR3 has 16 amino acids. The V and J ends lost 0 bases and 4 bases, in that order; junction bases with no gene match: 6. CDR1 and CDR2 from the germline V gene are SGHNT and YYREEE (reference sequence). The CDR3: CASSLGLAGGGYEQYF. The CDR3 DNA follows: TGTGCCAGCAGCTTGGGGCTAGCGGGAGGTGGGTACGAGCAGTACTTC.

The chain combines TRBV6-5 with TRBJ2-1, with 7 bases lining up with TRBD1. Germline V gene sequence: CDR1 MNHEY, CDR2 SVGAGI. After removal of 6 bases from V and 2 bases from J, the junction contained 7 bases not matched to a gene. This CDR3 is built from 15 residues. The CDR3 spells CASSVDRDTYNEQFF. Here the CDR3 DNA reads TGTGCCAGCAGCGTAGACAGGGACACCTACAATGAGCAGTTCTTC.

The CDR3 coding sequence is TGTGCCAGCAGCTTACCCTCGATTGAAGCTTTCTTT. Translating gives CASSLPSIEAFF. The rearrangement uses TRBV11-2 and TRBJ1-1; D not resolved. Trimming left V 2 bases short and J 7 bases short, with 8 bases between. CDR3 size: 12 residues. Germline V gene lookup returns CDR1 SGHAT and CDR2 FQNNGV. Variable domain in full (rest from reference TRBV11-2 and TRBJ1-1): EAGVAQSPRYKIIEKRQSVAFWCNPISGHATLYWYQQILGQGPKLLIQFQNNGVVDDSQLPKDRFSAERLKGVDSTLKIQPAKLEDSAVYLCASSLPSIEAFFGQGTRLTVV.

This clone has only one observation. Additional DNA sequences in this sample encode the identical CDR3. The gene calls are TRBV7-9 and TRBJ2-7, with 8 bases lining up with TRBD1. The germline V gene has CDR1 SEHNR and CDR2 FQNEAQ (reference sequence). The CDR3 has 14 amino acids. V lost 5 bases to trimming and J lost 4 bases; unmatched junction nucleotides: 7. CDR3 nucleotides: TGTGCCAGCAGCCCCCCGGGACAGGCATACGAGCAGTACTTC. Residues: CASSPPGQAYEQYF.

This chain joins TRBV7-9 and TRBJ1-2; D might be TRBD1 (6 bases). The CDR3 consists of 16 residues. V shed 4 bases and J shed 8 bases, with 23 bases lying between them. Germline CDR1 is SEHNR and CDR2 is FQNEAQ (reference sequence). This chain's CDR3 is CASSSPVSGVFDGYTF. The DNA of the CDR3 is TGTGCCAGCAGCTCGCCAGTGTCAGGGGTATTCGACGGCTACACCTTC.

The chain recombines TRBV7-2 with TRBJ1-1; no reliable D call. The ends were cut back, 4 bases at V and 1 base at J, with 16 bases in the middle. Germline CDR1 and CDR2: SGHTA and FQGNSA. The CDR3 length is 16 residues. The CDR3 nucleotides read TGTGCCAGCAGCTCCCATCCGGCCAGCACGAACACTGAAGCTTTCTTT. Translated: CASSSHPASTNTEAFF.

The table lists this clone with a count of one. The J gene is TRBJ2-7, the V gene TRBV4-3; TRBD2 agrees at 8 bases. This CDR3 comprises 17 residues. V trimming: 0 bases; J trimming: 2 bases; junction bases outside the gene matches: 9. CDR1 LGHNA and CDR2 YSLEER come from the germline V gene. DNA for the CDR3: TGCGCCAGCAGCCAAGACGGGGGGGGGCCCGGTACCTACGAGCAGTACTTC. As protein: CASSQDGGGPGTYEQYF.

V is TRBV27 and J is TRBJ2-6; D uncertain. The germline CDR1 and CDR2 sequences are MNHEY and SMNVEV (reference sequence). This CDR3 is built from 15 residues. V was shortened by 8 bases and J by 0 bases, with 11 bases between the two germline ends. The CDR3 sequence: CASRAATSGANVLTF. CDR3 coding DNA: TGTGCCAGCCGGGCTGCAACCTCTGGGGCCAACGTCCTGACTTTC. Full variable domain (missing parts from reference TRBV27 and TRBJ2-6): EAQVTQNPRYLITVTGKKLTVTCSQNMNHEYMSWYRQDPGLGLRQIYYSMNVEVTDKGDVPEGYKVSRKEKRNFPLILESPSPNQTSLYFCASRAATSGANVLTFGAGSRLTVL.

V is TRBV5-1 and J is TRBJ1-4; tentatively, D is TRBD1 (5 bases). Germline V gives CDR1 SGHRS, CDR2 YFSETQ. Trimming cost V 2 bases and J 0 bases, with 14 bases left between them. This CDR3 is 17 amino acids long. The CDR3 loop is CASSFGQGISTNEKLFF. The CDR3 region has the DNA TGCGCCAGCAGCTTTGGGCAGGGCATCTCAACTAATGAAAAACTGTTTTTT.

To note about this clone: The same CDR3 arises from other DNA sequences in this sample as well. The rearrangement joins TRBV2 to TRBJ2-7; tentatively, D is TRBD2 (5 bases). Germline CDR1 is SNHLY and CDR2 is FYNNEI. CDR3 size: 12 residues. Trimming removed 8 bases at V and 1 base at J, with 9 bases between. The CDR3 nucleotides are TGTGCCAGCCGCGAGGGATCCTACGAGCAGTACTTC. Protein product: CASREGSYEQYF.

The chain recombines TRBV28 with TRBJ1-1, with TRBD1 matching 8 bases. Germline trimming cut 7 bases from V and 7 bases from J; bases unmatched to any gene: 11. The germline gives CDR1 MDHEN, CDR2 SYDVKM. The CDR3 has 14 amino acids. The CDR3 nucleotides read TGTGCCAGCACCTTCGCAGGGGGCGGCCATGAAGCTTTCTTT. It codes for CASTFAGGGHEAFF.

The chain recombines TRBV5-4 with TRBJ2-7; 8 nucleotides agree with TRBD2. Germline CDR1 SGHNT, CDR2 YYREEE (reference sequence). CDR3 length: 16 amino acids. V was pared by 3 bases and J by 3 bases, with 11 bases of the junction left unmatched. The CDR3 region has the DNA TGTGCCAGCAGCTCCCTAAAGGTAGCGGGAAACTACGAGCAGTACTTC. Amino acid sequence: CASSSLKVAGNYEQYF. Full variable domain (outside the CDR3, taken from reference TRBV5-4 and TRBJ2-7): ETGVTQSPTHLIKTRGQQVTLRCSSQSGHNTVSWYQQALGQGPQFIFQYYREEENGRGNFPPRFSGLQFPNYSSELNVNALELDDSALYLCASSSLKVAGNYEQYFGPGTRLTVT.

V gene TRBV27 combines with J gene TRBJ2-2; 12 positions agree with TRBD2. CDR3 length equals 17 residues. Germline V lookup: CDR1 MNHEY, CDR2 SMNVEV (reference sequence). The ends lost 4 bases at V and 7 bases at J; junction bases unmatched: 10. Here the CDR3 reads CASSYPGTSGWGGELFF. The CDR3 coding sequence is TGTGCCAGCAGTTACCCCGGGACTAGCGGGTGGGGCGGGGAGCTGTTTTTT.

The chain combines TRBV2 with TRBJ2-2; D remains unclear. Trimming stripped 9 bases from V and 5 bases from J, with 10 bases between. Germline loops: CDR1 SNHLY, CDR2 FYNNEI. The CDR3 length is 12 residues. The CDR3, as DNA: TGTGCCAGTTCTCCGATAACCGGGGAGCTGTTTTTT. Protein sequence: CASSPITGELFF.

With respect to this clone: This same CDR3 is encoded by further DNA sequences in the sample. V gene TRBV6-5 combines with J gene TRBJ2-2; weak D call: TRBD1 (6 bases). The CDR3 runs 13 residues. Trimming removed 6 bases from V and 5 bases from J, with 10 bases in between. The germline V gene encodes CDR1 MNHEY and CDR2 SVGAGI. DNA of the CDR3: TGTGCCAGCAGCTCAACAGGGACCGGGGAGCTGTTTTTT. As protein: CASSSTGTGELFF.

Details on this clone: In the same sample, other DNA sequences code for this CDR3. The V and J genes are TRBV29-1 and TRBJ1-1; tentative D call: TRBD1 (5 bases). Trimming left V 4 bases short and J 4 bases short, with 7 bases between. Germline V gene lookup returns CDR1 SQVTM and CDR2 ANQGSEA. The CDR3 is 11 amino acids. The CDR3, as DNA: TGCAGCGTTGGTGGGGGCACTGAAGCTTTCTTT. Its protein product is CSVGGGTEAFF.

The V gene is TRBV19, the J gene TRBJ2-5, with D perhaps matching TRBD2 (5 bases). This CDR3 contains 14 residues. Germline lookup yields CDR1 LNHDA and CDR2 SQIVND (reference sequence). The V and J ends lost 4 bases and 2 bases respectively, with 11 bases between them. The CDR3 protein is CASSTDFGQETQYF. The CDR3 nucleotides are TGTGCCAGTAGTACGGACTTTGGGCAAGAGACCCAGTACTTC.

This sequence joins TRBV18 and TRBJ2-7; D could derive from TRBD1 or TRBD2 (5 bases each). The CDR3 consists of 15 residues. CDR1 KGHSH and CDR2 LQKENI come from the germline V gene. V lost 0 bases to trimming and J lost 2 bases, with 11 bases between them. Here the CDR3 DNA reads TGTGCCAGCTCACCACCGGGGACGGGGACCTACGAGCAGTACTTC. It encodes CASSPPGTGTYEQYF. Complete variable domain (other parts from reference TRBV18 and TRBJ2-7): NAGVMQNPRHLVRRRGQEARLRCSPMKGHSHVYWYRQLPEEGLKFMVYLQKENIIDESGMPKERFSAEFPKEGPSILRIQQVVRGDSAAYFCASSPPGTGTYEQYFGPGTRLTVT.

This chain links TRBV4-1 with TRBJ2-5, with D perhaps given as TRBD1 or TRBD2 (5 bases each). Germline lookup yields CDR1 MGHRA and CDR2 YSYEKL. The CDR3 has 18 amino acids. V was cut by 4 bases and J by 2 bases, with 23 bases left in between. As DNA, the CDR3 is TGCGCCAGCAGCCCCCGTGAGCTAGTGGGACCTGGTCAAGAGACCCAGTACTTC. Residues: CASSPRELVGPGQETQYF.

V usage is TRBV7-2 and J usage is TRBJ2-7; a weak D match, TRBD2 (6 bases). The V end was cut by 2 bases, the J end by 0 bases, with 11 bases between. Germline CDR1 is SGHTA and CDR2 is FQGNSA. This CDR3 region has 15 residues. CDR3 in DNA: TGTGCCAGCAGCTTATTCGGTAGCGGCTCCTACGAGCAGTACTTC. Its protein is CASSLFGSGSYEQYF.

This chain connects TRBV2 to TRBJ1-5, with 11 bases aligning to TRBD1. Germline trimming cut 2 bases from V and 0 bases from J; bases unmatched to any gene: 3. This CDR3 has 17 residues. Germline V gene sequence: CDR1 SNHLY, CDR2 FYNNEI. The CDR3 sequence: CASSEPGTGGSNQPQHF. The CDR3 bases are TGTGCCAGCAGTGAACCCGGGACAGGGGGTAGCAATCAGCCCCAGCATTTT. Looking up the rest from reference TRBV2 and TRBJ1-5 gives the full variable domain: EPEVTQTPSHQVTQMGQEVILRCVPISNHLYFYWYRQILGQKVEFLVSFYNNEISEKSEIFDDQFSVERPDGSNFTLKIRSTKLEDSAMYFCASSEPGTGGSNQPQHFGDGTRLSIL.